The rows below give T cell receptor beta chains drawn from one sample of a study of identical twins. TCRdb ran MiXCR on the 5' RACE reads and lists one entry per CDR3 protein. The sample comprises some 1,600,000 distinct CDR3 sequences, around a third of which are singletons, and more than 0.25% rests with the top ten. Material: cord blood. Source of these receptors: a newborn girl in good health. CDR3s include the opening cysteine and the closing phenylalanine or tryptophan. A D gene is named only where the DNA matches it firmly. Only some rows state a clone size, as once, few, many or a class for expanded clones.

d_call	clone_size	v_call	j_call	cdr3_aa	cdr3_nt
NA	many	TRBV12-3/TRBV12-4	TRBJ1-6	CASSFGDSYNSPLHF	TGTGCCAGCAGTTTTGGGGATTCCTATAATTCACCCCTCCACTTT
NA	NA	TRBV5-1	TRBJ1-6	CASSLANRDGYSPLHF	TGCGCCAGCAGCTTGGCTAACCGGGACGGATATTCACCCCTCCACTTT
TRBD2	NA	TRBV20-1	TRBJ2-1	CSASRLAGQTYNEQFF	TGCAGTGCTAGCCGCCTAGCGGGACAAACCTACAATGAGCAGTTCTTC
TRBD2	NA	TRBV14	TRBJ2-5	CASSQSRGFQETQYF	TGTGCCAGCAGCCAATCGCGGGGGTTCCAAGAGACCCAGTACTTC
NA	few	TRBV7-2	TRBJ1-2	CASSSGPPGGYTF	TGTGCCAGCAGCTCGGGACCCCCGGGAGGCTACACCTTC
NA	few	TRBV19	TRBJ1-2	CASSIAGDGYTF	TGTGCCAGTAGTATTGCAGGGGACGGCTACACCTTC
TRBD2	NA	TRBV9	TRBJ2-3	CASSSGTSGSADTQYF	TGTGCCAGCAGCTCGGGGACTAGCGGGAGTGCAGATACGCAGTATTTT
NA	few	TRBV5-1	TRBJ2-3	CASSLGHNTDTQYF	TGCGCCAGCAGCTTGGGCCATAACACAGATACGCAGTATTTT
TRBD2	NA	TRBV24-1	TRBJ2-1	CATSDSGLAGGNEQFF	TGTGCCACCAGTGATTCAGGACTAGCGGGGGGGAATGAGCAGTTCTTC
TRBD2	NA	TRBV10-3	TRBJ2-1	CAIMGGGSSVEQFF	TGTGCCATCATGGGCGGGGGGTCGTCCGTTGAGCAGTTCTTC
TRBD1	many	TRBV3-1	TRBJ1-2	CASSRQGSYGYTF	TGTGCCAGCAGCCGACAGGGATCCTATGGCTACACCTTC
NA	NA	TRBV7-6	TRBJ1-5	CASSLGPVSANQPQHF	TGTGCCAGCAGCTTAGGTCCGGTCAGCGCTAATCAGCCCCAGCATTTT
NA	few	TRBV20-1	TRBJ1-2	CSAPRKGAVNGYTF	TGCAGTGCTCCCCGAAAAGGGGCTGTAAATGGCTACACCTTC
NA	NA	TRBV27	TRBJ1-5	CASSLSGGGHSNQPQHF	TGTGCCAGCAGTTTATCGGGGGGAGGGCATAGCAATCAGCCCCAGCATTTT
NA	many	TRBV21-1	TRBJ2-3	CASSSGTGSTDTQYF	TGTGCCAGCAGCTCCGGGACAGGGAGCACAGATACGCAGTATTTT
NA	NA	TRBV13	TRBJ2-1	CASSKRSDYIRFF	TGTGCCAGCAGCAAAAGGTCGGACTATATCCGGTTCTTC
NA	NA	TRBV6-6	TRBJ1-1	CASSYRGAGAFF	TGTGCCAGCAGTTACCGAGGGGCGGGGGCTTTCTTT
NA	NA	TRBV6-1	TRBJ2-1	CASSETPGYNEQFF	TGTGCCAGCAGTGAGACTCCAGGGTACAATGAGCAGTTCTTC
NA	few	TRBV7-2	TRBJ1-1	CASRPTGSNTEAFF	TGTGCCAGCAGGCCTACAGGGTCGAACACTGAAGCTTTCTTT
TRBD1	NA	TRBV19	TRBJ2-7	CASSVYRGYEQYF	TGTGCCAGTAGTGTCTACAGGGGCTACGAGCAGTACTTC
TRBD1	NA	TRBV5-1	TRBJ1-2	CASSKDRGYNYGYTF	TGCGCCAGCAGCAAAGACAGGGGCTATAACTATGGCTACACCTTC
TRBD2	NA	TRBV28	TRBJ2-1	CASSRTSGRYDEQFF	TGTGCCAGCAGCCGGACTAGCGGGAGATATGATGAGCAGTTCTTC
NA	NA	TRBV3-1	TRBJ1-2	CASSQYPQNYGYTF	TGTGCCAGCAGCCAGTATCCCCAGAACTATGGCTACACCTTC
NA	many	TRBV6-5	TRBJ2-7	CASSYFVGYEQYF	TGTGCCAGCAGTTACTTCGTCGGCTACGAGCAGTACTTC
TRBD2	NA	TRBV10-3	TRBJ2-7	CAISETGGGEQYF	TGTGCCATCAGTGAAACGGGAGGCGGCGAGCAGTACTTC
NA	once	TRBV12-3/TRBV12-4	TRBJ2-3	CASSLAVRPDTQYF	TGTGCCAGCAGTTTAGCAGTGAGACCAGATACGCAGTATTTT
NA	many	TRBV5-1	TRBJ2-1	CASSLEGPEQFF	TGCGCCAGCAGCTTGGAAGGACCTGAGCAGTTCTTC
NA	NA	TRBV12-3/TRBV12-4	TRBJ2-7	CASSDDRPYEQYF	TGTGCCAGCAGTGATGACAGGCCCTACGAGCAGTACTTC
NA	few	TRBV12-3/TRBV12-4	TRBJ2-3	CASSLALEGQRVKDTQYF	TGTGCCAGCAGTTTAGCGCTCGAGGGTCAGCGGGTTAAAGATACGCAGTATTTT
TRBD1	few	TRBV7-8	TRBJ1-2	CASSGQGGGFGYGYTF	TGTGCCAGCAGCGGCCAGGGGGGAGGGTTTGGCTATGGCTACACCTTC
TRBD2	NA	TRBV9	TRBJ2-5	CASSPGTSLETQYF	TGTGCCAGCAGCCCAGGGACTAGCTTGGAGACCCAGTACTTC
NA	few	TRBV6-1	TRBJ1-1	CASLWGLNTEAFF	TGTGCCAGCCTCTGGGGATTGAACACTGAAGCTTTCTTT
NA	NA	TRBV28	TRBJ2-7	CASSLRLPNSEQYF	TGTGCCAGCAGTTTAAGACTACCCAACTCCGAGCAGTACTTC
NA	NA	TRBV27	TRBJ1-5	CASSFLQGLYSNQPQHF	TGTGCCAGCAGTTTTTTACAGGGTCTCTATAGCAATCAGCCCCAGCATTTT
TRBD2	NA	TRBV28	TRBJ2-1	CASSFGGTSLFF	TGTGCCAGCAGTTTTGGGGGGACTAGCCTGTTCTTC
TRBD2	many	TRBV4-2	TRBJ2-3	CASSQSGLAGDGDTQYF	TGTGCCAGCAGCCAATCCGGACTAGCGGGAGATGGGGATACGCAGTATTTT
NA	few	TRBV10-3	TRBJ2-1	CAISAQSSYNEQFF	TGTGCCATCAGTGCTCAAAGTTCCTACAATGAGCAGTTCTTC
NA	many	TRBV27	TRBJ2-1	CASSFLTSYNEQFF	TGTGCCAGCAGTTTCCTGACAAGCTACAATGAGCAGTTCTTC
NA	many	TRBV6-1	TRBJ2-3	CASSESLTSTDTQYF	TGTGCCAGCAGTGAATCGCTAACTAGCACAGATACGCAGTATTTT
TRBD2	NA	TRBV6-2/TRBV6-3	TRBJ2-1	CASSYRAGVYNEQFF	TGTGCCAGCAGTTACCGGGCGGGAGTTTACAATGAGCAGTTCTTC
NA	few	TRBV27	TRBJ2-1	CASSPLEGTVIGFF	TGTGCCAGTAGCCCCCTTGAGGGGACGGTTATAGGGTTCTTC